This record covers a single TCR beta chain. Its antigen specificity is not known. No much larger clone exists at a distance of one base, and base qualities are not known. The data were obtained in a study of CD8 T cells in ankylosing spondylitis (dated by TCRdb to the late 2010s). About the investigation overall: To find TCR variants linked to disease, the study profiled T cell receptor beta repertoires in ankylosing spondylitis patients and healthy donors. Peripheral blood was sampled, and synovial fluid was additionally collected from ankylosing spondylitis patients. The full study cohort comprised about 23 ankylosing spondylitis patients and approximately 100 healthy donors. General conclusions and limits of the study: Blood from ankylosing spondylitis patients appeared to be characterized by a TCR beta motif composed of eight highly homologous amino acid variants. The disease-linked clones were reported to be significantly enriched in matched synovial fluid samples from ankylosing spondylitis patients. Some TCR beta motif variants had previously been reported in synovial fluid and blood of reactive arthritis patients, which suggested common disease-initiation mechanisms. A CD8+ phenotype was shown by the disease-linked clones, which were found at relatively low frequencies in peripheral blood.

Instrument used: Illumina HiSeq 2500. Quantitative 5'-RACE with molecular barcodes was used to prepare TCR beta libraries. In the source study's methods: Disease-linked TCR variants were identified with a new computational method built on a probabilistic model of VDJ rearrangement. The public reads were reprocessed in TCRdb via fastp at Q25 and MiXCR, keeping in-frame beta chains. Rows with a matching CDR3 protein are joined into one entry that keeps the most common DNA and genes. TCRdb's processing, not the authors' own work, is the source of the V and J calls. The sample table shows 250,000 to 300,000 distinct CDR3 sequences, and around 20% are seen once. The ten biggest clones cover roughly 8% of the sample. Sequencing was done on a sample of blood, either unsorted or a sorted T cell fraction (not recorded which). The receptor was isolated from a male donor with ankylosing spondylitis or in good health (not recorded which).

The bases read TGCGCCAGCAGAAAGGACATACCCCAAGAGACCCAGTACTTC. This codes for CASRKDIPQETQYF. The V and J segments used are TRBV5-1 and TRBJ2-5; the D gene is perhaps TRBD1, from 5 matching bases. The germline V gene specifies SGHRS as CDR1 and YFSETQ as CDR2. Including the terminal cysteine and phenylalanine, the CDR3 comprises 14 residues. Only CDR3 DNA is held: 42 bases, read in frame from base 1. V drops 5 bases and J drops 1 base, leaving 12 bases in between. The reference TRBV5-1 and TRBJ2-5 proteins fill in what lies around the CDR3, so the full variable domain reads KAGVTQTPRYLIKTRGQQVTLSCSPISGHRSVSWYQQTPGQGLQFLFEYFSETQRNKGNFPGRFSGRQFSNSRSEMNVSTLELGDSALYLCASRKDIPQETQYFGPGTRLLVL.